This TCR beta chain was sequenced in a study of shared clonotypes between healthy human individuals. Sorted-subset replicate PCRs used about 0.2 ug of genomic DNA. This amount corresponded to approximately 30,000 T cell genomes. Assay used: immunoSEQ multiplex PCR; TCRdb lists only in-frame clones, some missing. The table includes 780,000 or so clones, 55% to 80% detected once. This CDR3 has 14 residues. V lost 4 bases, J lost 2 bases, and 11 bases lay in between. CDR1 and CDR2 (germline): SGHRS, YFSETQ. Sample: memory CD4+ T cells sorted from blood. Subset given: CD45RA-negative fraction. The receptor comes from a woman aged 30 to 39 in good health. The chain couples TRBV5-1 to TRBJ2-3; D not certain. As DNA, the CDR3 is TGCGCCAGCAGCGAACTCGCGATCACAGATACGCAGTATTTT. Translation gives CASSELAITDTQYF. Full variable domain (missing parts from reference TRBV5-1 and TRBJ2-3): KAGVTQTPRYLIKTRGQQVTLSCSPISGHRSVSWYQQTPGQGLQFLFEYFSETQRNKGNFPGRFSGRQFSNSRSEMNVSTLELGDSALYLCASSELAITDTQYFGPGTRLTVL.